A single sample is the source of the 15 T cell receptor beta chains below, sequenced in a study of human T cells and chemical hapten exposure. TCRdb passed the RACE reads through MiXCR, listing each CDR3 protein once. There are approximately 90,000 distinct CDR3 sequences in the sample; 9.5% to 15% occur only once, and around 2.2% lies in the top ten. Noted time point: patch test 1, 2 weeks after DPC sensitization. Treatment noted: therapeutic diphenylcyclopropenone sensitization with weekly scalp DPC. The material was whole blood, obtained in connection with sensitization to the hapten diphenylcyclopropenone (DPC). These receptor sequences come from a woman aged 40 to 49 with alopecia areata. Some clones in this sample may be carry-over from other donors' samples.

This CDR3 reads CASSPRADVSYEQYF. In DNA form, the CDR3 reads TGTGCCAGCTCACCCCGGGCGGACGTCTCCTACGAGCAGTACTTC. V gene TRBV18 combines with J gene TRBJ2-7; D unclear. Germline V gene lookup returns CDR1 KGHSH and CDR2 LQKENI. Trimming stripped 3 bases from V and 0 bases from J, with 12 bases between. The CDR3 covers 15 residues.

This chain links TRBV28 with TRBJ1-1; D not certain. The CDR3 is 12 amino acids. With 7 bases removed from V and 0 bases from J, the gap between germline ends came to 6 bases. Germline V gene sequence: CDR1 MDHEN, CDR2 SYDVKM. The CDR3 nucleotides are TGTGCCAGCAATTGGATGAACACTGAAGCTTTCTTT. Amino acids: CASNWMNTEAFF.

The chain couples TRBV21-1 to TRBJ1-5; the DNA was not compared with TRBD1, the D call given in the table. TRBV21-1 represents a pseudogene. This CDR3 region has 17 residues. DNA for the CDR3: TGTGCCAGCATCCCCTTGAAGACCGATTATAGCAATCAGCCCCAGCATTTT. It yields the protein CASIPLKTDYSNQPQHF.

V is TRBV21-1 and J is TRBJ2-7; the table's D call, TRBD1, has no DNA check behind it. TRBV21-1 is a known pseudogene. The CDR3 has 16 amino acids. The CDR3 sequence is CASSKQEGQGAHEQYF. For the CDR3, the DNA is TGTGCCAGCAGCAAGCAAGAGGGACAGGGGGCCCACGAGCAGTACTTC.

This clonotype has more than one count but fewer than ten. The chain combines TRBV5-1 with TRBJ1-2, with 7 bases identical to TRBD1. In germline, CDR1 is SGHRS, CDR2 YFSETQ. The length of the CDR3 is 13 residues. The V and J ends lost 2 bases and 3 bases, in that order; junction bases with no gene match: 1. The CDR3 loop reads CASSFQGDYGYTF. In DNA, the CDR3 is TGCGCCAGCAGCTTTCAGGGGGACTATGGCTACACCTTC.

This clonotype was seen a handful of times. The genes are TRBV27 and TRBJ1-6; possibly TRBD1 for D (5 bases). The length of the CDR3 is 15 residues. V was clipped by 9 bases and J by 8 bases, with 20 bases between them. CDR1 and CDR2 (germline): MNHEY, SMNVEV (reference sequence). CDR3 residues: CASQQAARVDSPLHF. CDR3 nucleotide sequence: TGTGCCAGTCAACAGGCCGCGAGGGTAGATTCACCCCTCCACTTT.

The V and J genes are TRBV30 and TRBJ1-4; D is undetermined. CDR1 is GTSNPN and CDR2 is SVGIG in the germline V gene (reference sequence). Trimming took 3 bases from V and 2 from J, leaving 7 bases between them. The CDR3 has 13 amino acids. CDR3 DNA: TGTGCCTGGAGCCTCGCCACTAATGAAAAACTGTTTTTT. Protein sequence: CAWSLATNEKLFF.

The chain recombines TRBV5-1 with TRBJ2-3, with D maybe TRBD1 (6 bases). Per the germline V gene, CDR1 is SGHRS and CDR2 is YFSETQ. With 5 bases removed from V and 3 bases from J, the gap between germline ends came to 19 bases. The CDR3 totals 16 residues. The CDR3 nucleotides read TGCGCCAGCAGGGAGAGGGGGTTGGCATCGACAGATACGCAGTATTTT. Translated, it gives CASRERGLASTDTQYF.

This clonotype was observed a handful of times. V gene TRBV28 combines with J gene TRBJ2-1; D assignment may be TRBD1 or TRBD2 (6 bases each). Looked up from germline, CDR1 is MDHEN and CDR2 is SYDVKM. CDR3 length: 17 residues. V was cut by 5 bases and J by 0 bases, with 17 bases left in between. CDR3 sequence reads: CASSPSLGGLSYNEQFF. In DNA, the CDR3 is TGTGCCAGCAGTCCATCCTTAGGGGGACTCTCCTACAATGAGCAGTTCTTC. Looking up the rest from reference TRBV28 and TRBJ2-1 gives the full variable domain: DVKVTQSSRYLVKRTGEKVFLECVQDMDHENMFWYRQDPGLGLRLIYFSYDVKMKEKGDIPEGYSVSREKKERFSLILESASTNQTSMYLCASSPSLGGLSYNEQFFGPGTRLTVL.

This clonotype was found many times. V gene TRBV29-1 combines with J gene TRBJ2-3; D is ambiguous. The CDR3 has 12 amino acids. Trimming took 6 bases from V and 1 from J, leaving 8 bases between them. The V gene's germline CDR1 is SQVTM and CDR2 ANQGSEA. The CDR3 region has the DNA TGCAGCGTATTAGTGGGCACAGATACGCAGTATTTT. Translated: CSVLVGTDTQYF.

CDR3: CASASGGGADTQYF. CDR3 in DNA: TGTGCCAGCGCGTCAGGGGGAGGGGCAGATACGCAGTATTTT. V and J are TRBV12-3 or TRBV12-4 and TRBJ2-3; either TRBD1 or TRBD2 may supply D (7 bases each). The CDR3 has 14 amino acids. V gave up 8 bases and J gave up 4 bases, with 16 bases separating them.

This clonotype was seen a few times. This sequence joins TRBV28 and TRBJ1-1, with unresolved D. The CDR3 contains 11 residues. Trimming removed 1 base at V and 6 bases at J, with 3 bases between. Germline V lookup: CDR1 MDHEN, CDR2 SYDVKM. CDR3 DNA: TGTGCCAGCAGTTTATCGGCTGAAGCTTTCTTT. It translates to CASSLSAEAFF.

At least ten counts were recorded for this clonotype. The chain combines TRBV7-2 with TRBJ2-3, with D perhaps TRBD2 (5 bases). Trimming took 1 base from V and 2 from J, leaving 10 bases between them. Germline V gives CDR1 SGHTA, CDR2 FQGNSA. The CDR3 covers 15 residues. CDR3 in amino acids: CASSLGGSYTDTQYF. The DNA for the CDR3 is TGTGCCAGCAGCTTAGGAGGGTCTTACACAGATACGCAGTATTTT. The whole variable domain, remainder taken from reference TRBV7-2 and TRBJ2-3, is GAGVSQSPSNKVTEKGKDVELRCDPISGHTALYWYRQSLGQGLEFLIYFQGNSAPDKSGLPSDRFSAERTGGSVSTLTIQRTQQEDSAVYLCASSLGGSYTDTQYFGPGTRLTVL.

This clonotype showed up just a few times. The chain links TRBV29-1 to TRBJ2-1, with D maybe TRBD2 (5 bases). Trimming stripped 4 bases from V and 0 bases from J, with 13 bases between. This CDR3 spans 15 amino acids. CDR1 SQVTM and CDR2 ANQGSEA come from the germline V gene. The CDR3 nucleotides read TGCAGCGTTGGAGGTTTGGGGAGCTCCTACAATGAGCAGTTCTTC. It is translated as CSVGGLGSSYNEQFF.

This sequence joins TRBV6-2 or TRBV6-3 and TRBJ2-5; no clear D. The V end was cut by 8 bases, the J end by 1 base, with 8 bases between. Germline CDR1 is MNHEY and CDR2 is SVGEGT. This CDR3 has 12 residues. CDR3 coding DNA: TGTGCCAGCCGACGGATCCAAGAGACCCAGTACTTC. This sequence encodes CASRRIQETQYF.